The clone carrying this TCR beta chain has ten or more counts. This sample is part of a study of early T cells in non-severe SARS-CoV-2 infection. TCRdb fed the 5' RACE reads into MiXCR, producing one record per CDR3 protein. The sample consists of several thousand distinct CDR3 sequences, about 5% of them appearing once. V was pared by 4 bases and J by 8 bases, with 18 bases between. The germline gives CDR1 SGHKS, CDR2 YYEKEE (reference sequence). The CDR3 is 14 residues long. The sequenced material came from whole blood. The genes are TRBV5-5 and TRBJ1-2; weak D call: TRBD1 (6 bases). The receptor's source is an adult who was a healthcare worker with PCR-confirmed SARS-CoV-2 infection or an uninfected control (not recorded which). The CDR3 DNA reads TGTGCCAGCAGCCTCCTCTTGGGGGCGGAGGGCTACACCTTC. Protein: CASSLLLGAEGYTF. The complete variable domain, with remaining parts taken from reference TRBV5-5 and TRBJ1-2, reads DAGVTQSPTHLIKTRGQQVTLRCSPISGHKSVSWYQQVLGQGPQFIFQYYEKEERGRGNFPDRFSARQFPNYSSELNVNALLLGDSALYLCASSLLLGAEGYTFGSGTRLTVV.